These 6 T cell receptor beta chains came from one sample sequenced in a study of blood T cell repertoires in COVID-19. Assay used: immunoSEQ multiplex PCR; TCRdb lists only in-frame clones, some missing. This table holds around 400,000 clones, around 92% found once. Sequenced sample: peripheral blood. These receptors were taken from a man aged 40-55 years with acute or convalescent COVID-19.

The CDR3 protein is CATSDGTGGDYGYTF. The CDR3 bases are TGTGCCACCAGTGACGGAACAGGGGGCGACTATGGCTACACCTTC. V is TRBV24-1 and J is TRBJ1-2, with 9 bases identical to TRBD1. CDR1 and CDR2 from the germline V gene are KGHDR and SFDVKD. The CDR3 is 15 residues long. After removal of 4 bases from V and 3 bases from J, the junction contained 5 bases not matched to a gene.

Only one count was recorded for this clone. CDR3 DNA sequence: TGTGCCAGCAGTGAAGAATGGGCAGTCTCCTCTGGAAACACCATATATTTT. Amino acid sequence: CASSEEWAVSSGNTIYF. This chain uses TRBV6-1 with TRBJ1-3; D is uncertain. This CDR3 has 17 residues. The germline gives CDR1 MNHNS, CDR2 SASEGT. V was pared by 1 base and J by 0 bases, with 13 bases between.

V usage is TRBV5-1 and J usage is TRBJ1-1; maybe TRBD1 (6 bases). The germline V gene encodes CDR1 SGHRS and CDR2 YFSETQ. V was trimmed by 0 bases and J by 4 bases, leaving 16 bases between them. This CDR3 region has 16 residues. The CDR3 loop reads CASSLVPGTRGTEAFF. In DNA form, the CDR3 reads TGCGCCAGCAGCTTGGTCCCGGGGACCAGGGGCACTGAAGCTTTCTTT.

The gene calls are TRBV19 and TRBJ1-5, with 8 bases aligning to TRBD1. The V and J ends lost 7 bases and 1 base, in that order; junction bases with no gene match: 9. The CDR3 totals 16 residues. Germline CDR1 LNHDA, CDR2 SQIVND (reference sequence). CDR3 sequence: CASTWQGASSNQPQHF. The CDR3 region has the DNA TGTGCCAGTACTTGGCAGGGGGCATCCAGCAATCAGCCCCAGCATTTT. Supplemented by reference TRBV19 and TRBJ1-5, the full variable domain reads DGGITQSPKYLFRKEGQNVTLSCEQNLNHDAMYWYRQDPGQGLRLIYYSQIVNDFQKGDIAEGYSVSREKKESFPLTVTSAQKNPTAFYLCASTWQGASSNQPQHFGDGTRLSIL.

In DNA, the CDR3 is TGTGCCAGCAGCTTCACTATTCCTACAGGGACCATCCAATGGGAGCAGTTCTTC. Amino acid sequence: CASSFTIPTGTIQWEQFF. The rearrangement uses TRBV7-6 and TRBJ2-1; tentative D call: TRBD1 (6 bases). V was shortened by 3 bases and J by 10 bases, with 28 bases between the two germline ends. Germline V gene data show CDR1 as SGHVS and CDR2 as FNYEAQ. This CDR3 is built from 18 residues.

With respect to this clone: Other DNA sequences within the sample encode an identical CDR3. In DNA form, the CDR3 reads TGTGCCAGCAGTTTAGGTCGGGCCTACGAGCAGTACTTC. Its protein product is CASSLGRAYEQYF. The chain uses TRBV27 and TRBJ2-7; D remains ambiguous. Trimming left V 2 bases short and J 2 bases short, with 7 bases between. The germline CDR1 and CDR2 sequences are MNHEY and SMNVEV (reference sequence). CDR3 length: 13 amino acids.